This T cell receptor beta chain was identified during a study of blood T cell repertoires in COVID-19 (dated by TCRdb to the early 2020s). A note on the overall study: Collaborator samples came from the United States, Italy and Spain and covered acute and convalescent phases of COVID-19. The prospective study material was composed of cDNA or gDNA derived from T cells, B-cell-depleted T cells, or PBMCs. The dataset comprised deeply sampled blood TCRbeta repertoires from subjects exposed to, actively infected with, or recovered from COVID-19. A freely available public database, intended as a resource for researchers studying the immune response to SARS-CoV-2, is where the repertoires were released. The samples were drawn from two sources: the first 160 participants of the ongoing ImmuneRACE study, and 1,254 subjects contributed by 6 global collaborators. A de-identified subject ID, COVID-19 status, age in years and sex were almost always included in the sample metadata. Where available, HLA class I and class II types were taken from metadata supplied by the sample provider and were not determined by assay-based typing.

The CDR3 measures 17 amino acids from cysteine to phenylalanine. CDR3 DNA is the only sequence kept; it has 51 bases, read in frame from the first base. Ends trimmed: V by 5 bases, J by 0 bases; bases unmatched to a gene: 10. Reading the germline V gene gives CDR1 SGHVS and CDR2 FNYEAQ. In the prospective study, participants were about 18 to 100 years old, resided in around 25 geographic areas of the United States, and were enrolled through a virtual design. In the prospective study, participants were assigned to cohorts based on the clinical history participants reported in a screening survey and a study questionnaire. A participant counted as exposed if, within 2 weeks of entering the study, that participant had been in contact with someone who had a PCR-confirmed or clinician-diagnosed COVID-19 case. In the prospective study, mobile phlebotomists collected whole blood, serum and a nasopharyngeal or oropharyngeal swab from each participant. Additional blood draws and questionnaires over an approximately 2-month period could optionally be provided by prospective study participants. Before DNA extraction, blood samples from the prospective study were shipped at room temperature or frozen.

General conclusions and limits of the study: The amount of clinical and demographic metadata varied by source and participant and was provided uncurated.

About this clone: No antigen is known for it. There are no base qualities to consult, and no much larger clone falls within one base.

The immunoSEQ Assay, a bias-controlled multiplex PCR, was used to amplify TCRbeta CDR3 regions from genomic DNA. The published analysis was carried out like this. Nucleated cell counts per sample were estimated from amplification of reference gene primers within the assay. To quantify the absolute abundance of each unique TCRbeta CDR3 rearrangement, sequence reads were collapsed and filtered. For each sample, productive Simpson clonality was calculated as the square root of Simpson's diversity index over productive rearrangements. The clones in this table, taken by TCRdb from immuneACCESS, are in-frame only. Not every clone is retained; where verified, under half of the shortfall comes from an unresolved V gene, and the cause of the rest is unknown. V, J and clone size are those of that table, while D and trimming were read from the DNA. The sample data list over 200,000 clones, and 88% of these were observed just once. In total, the top ten clones hold around 3.7% of the sample.

Sequenced: PBMCs or T cells enriched from blood (not recorded which). The chain is assembled from TRBV7-6 and TRBJ1-3, and 7 junction bases match TRBD1. This clonotype was sampled from a woman aged 25 to 39 who had been exposed to COVID-19. The DNA sequence follows: TGTGCCAGCAGCCCACCGACAGGGCCGGTCTCTGGAAACACCATATATTTT. It codes for CASSPPTGPVSGNTIYF.